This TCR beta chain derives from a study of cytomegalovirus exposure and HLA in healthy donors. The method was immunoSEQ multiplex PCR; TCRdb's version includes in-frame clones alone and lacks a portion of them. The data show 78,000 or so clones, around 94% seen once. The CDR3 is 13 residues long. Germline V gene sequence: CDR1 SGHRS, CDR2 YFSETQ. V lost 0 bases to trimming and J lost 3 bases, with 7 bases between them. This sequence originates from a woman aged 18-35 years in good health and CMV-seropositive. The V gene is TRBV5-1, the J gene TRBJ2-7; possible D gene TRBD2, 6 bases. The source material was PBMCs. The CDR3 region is CASSLGDFYEQYF. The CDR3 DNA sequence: TGCGCCAGCAGCTTGGGGGACTTCTACGAGCAGTACTTC.